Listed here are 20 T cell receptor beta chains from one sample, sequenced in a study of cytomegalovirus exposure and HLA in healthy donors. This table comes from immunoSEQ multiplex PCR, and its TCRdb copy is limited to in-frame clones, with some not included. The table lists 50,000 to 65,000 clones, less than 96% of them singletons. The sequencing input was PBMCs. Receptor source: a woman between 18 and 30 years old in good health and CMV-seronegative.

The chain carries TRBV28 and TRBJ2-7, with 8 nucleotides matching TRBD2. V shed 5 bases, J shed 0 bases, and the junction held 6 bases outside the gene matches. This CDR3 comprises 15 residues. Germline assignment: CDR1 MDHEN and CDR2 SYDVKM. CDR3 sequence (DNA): TGTGCCAGCAGTGACGCCGGGACTAGCTCCTACGAGCAGTACTTC. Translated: CASSDAGTSSYEQYF.

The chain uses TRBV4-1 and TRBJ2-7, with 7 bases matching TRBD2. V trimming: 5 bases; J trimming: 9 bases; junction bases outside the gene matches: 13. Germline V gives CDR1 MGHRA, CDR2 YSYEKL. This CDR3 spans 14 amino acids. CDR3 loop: CASSAPGRREVQYF. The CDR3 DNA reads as TGCGCCAGCAGCGCCCCGGGACGCCGGGAGGTGCAGTACTTC.

The DNA for the CDR3 is TGTGCCAGCAGCTTAGGTCGGGAGGCCGAGACCCAGTACTTC. Protein product: CASSLGREAETQYF. The chain employs TRBV7-7 and TRBJ2-5, with 7 bases aligning to TRBD2. With V trimmed by 1 base and J by 5 bases, 4 bases remained unmatched. Germline V lookup: CDR1 SSHAT, CDR2 FNYEAQ (reference sequence). This CDR3 has 14 residues.

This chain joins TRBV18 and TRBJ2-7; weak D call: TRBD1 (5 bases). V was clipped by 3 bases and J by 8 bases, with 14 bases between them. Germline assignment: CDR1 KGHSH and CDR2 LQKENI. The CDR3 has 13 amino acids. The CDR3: CASSPYSREQQYF. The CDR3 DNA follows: TGTGCCAGCTCACCCTATTCCAGGGAACAGCAGTACTTC.

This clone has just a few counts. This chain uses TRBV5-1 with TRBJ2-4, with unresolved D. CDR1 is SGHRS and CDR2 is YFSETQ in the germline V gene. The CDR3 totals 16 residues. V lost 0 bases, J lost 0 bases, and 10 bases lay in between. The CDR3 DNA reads TGCGCCAGCAGCTTGGTTAGCACTGTAGCCAAAAACATTCAGTACTTC. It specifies CASSLVSTVAKNIQYF.

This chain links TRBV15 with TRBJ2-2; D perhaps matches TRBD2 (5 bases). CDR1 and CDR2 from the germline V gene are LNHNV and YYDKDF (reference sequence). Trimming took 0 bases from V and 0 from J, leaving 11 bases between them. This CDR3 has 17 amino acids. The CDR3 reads CATSRDWSAANTGELFF. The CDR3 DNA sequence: TGTGCCACCAGCAGAGATTGGTCAGCGGCGAACACCGGGGAGCTGTTTTTT. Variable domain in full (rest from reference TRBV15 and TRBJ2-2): DAMVIQNPRYQVTQFGKPVTLSCSQTLNHNVMYWYQQKSSQAPKLLFHYYDKDFNNEADTPDNFQSRRPNTSFCFLDIRSPGLGDTAMYLCATSRDWSAANTGELFFGEGSRLTVL.

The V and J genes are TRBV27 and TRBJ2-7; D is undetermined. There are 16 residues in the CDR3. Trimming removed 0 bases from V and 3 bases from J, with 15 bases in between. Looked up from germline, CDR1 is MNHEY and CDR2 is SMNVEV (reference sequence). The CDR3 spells CASSLSMVGLNYEQYF. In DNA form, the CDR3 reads TGTGCCAGCAGTTTATCGATGGTTGGGCTAAACTACGAGCAGTACTTC.

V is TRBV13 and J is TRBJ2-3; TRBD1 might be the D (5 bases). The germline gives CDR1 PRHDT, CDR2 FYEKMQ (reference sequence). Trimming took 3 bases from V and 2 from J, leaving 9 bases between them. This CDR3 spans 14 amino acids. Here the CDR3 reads CASSLGHPTDTQYF. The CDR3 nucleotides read TGTGCCAGCAGCTTGGGGCACCCCACAGATACGCAGTATTTT.

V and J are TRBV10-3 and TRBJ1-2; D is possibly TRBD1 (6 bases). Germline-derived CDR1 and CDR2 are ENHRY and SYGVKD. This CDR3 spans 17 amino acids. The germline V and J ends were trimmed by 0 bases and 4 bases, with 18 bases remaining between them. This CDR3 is CAISESDRRTTLYGYTF. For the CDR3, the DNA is TGTGCCATCAGTGAGTCGGACAGAAGGACGACCCTCTATGGCTACACCTTC.

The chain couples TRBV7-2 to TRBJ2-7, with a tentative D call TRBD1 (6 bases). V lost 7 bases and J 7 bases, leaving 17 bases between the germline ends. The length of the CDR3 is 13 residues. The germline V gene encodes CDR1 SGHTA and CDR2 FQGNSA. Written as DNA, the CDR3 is TGTGCCAGCAAAGAACAGGGTCCGTGGGAGCAGTACTTC. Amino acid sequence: CASKEQGPWEQYF.

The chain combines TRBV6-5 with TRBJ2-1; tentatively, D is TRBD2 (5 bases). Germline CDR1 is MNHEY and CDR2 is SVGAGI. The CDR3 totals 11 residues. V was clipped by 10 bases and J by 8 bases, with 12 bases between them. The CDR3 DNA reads TGTGCCACCCCTGACGGGGATGAGCAGTTCTTC. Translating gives CATPDGDEQFF.

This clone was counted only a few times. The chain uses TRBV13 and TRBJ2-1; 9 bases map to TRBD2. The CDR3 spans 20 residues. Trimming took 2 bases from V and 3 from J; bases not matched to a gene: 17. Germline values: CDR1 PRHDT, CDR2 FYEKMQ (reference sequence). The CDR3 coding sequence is TGTGCCAGCAGCTTACTTAGCGGGGGTTCTGGGGCCCCCCACTACAATGAGCAGTTCTTC. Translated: CASSLLSGGSGAPHYNEQFF.

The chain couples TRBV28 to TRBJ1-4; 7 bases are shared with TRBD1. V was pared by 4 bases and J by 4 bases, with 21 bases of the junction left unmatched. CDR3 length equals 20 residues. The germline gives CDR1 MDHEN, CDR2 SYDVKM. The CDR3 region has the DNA TGTGCCAGCAGTTCCATCGGGCACCGACAGGAGGGGGCACATAATGAAAAACTGTTTTTT. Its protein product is CASSSIGHRQEGAHNEKLFF.

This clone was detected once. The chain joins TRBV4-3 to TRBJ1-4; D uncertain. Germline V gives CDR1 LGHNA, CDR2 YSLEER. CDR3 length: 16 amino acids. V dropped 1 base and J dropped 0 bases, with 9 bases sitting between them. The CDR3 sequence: CASSQGILATNEKLFF. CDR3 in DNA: TGCGCCAGCAGCCAAGGGATCCTAGCAACTAATGAAAAACTGTTTTTT.

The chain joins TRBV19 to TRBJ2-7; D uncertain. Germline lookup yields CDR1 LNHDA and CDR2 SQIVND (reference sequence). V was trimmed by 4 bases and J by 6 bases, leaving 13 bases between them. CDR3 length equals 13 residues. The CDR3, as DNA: TGTGCCAGTAGTACCCGGATCGGCGGCGAGCAGTACTTC. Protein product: CASSTRIGGEQYF.

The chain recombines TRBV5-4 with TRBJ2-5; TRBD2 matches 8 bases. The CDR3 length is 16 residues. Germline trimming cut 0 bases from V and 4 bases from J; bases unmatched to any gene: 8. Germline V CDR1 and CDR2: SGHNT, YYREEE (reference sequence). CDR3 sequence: CASSLGAGGGRETQYF. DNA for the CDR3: TGTGCCAGCAGCTTGGGGGCGGGGGGCGGCAGAGAGACCCAGTACTTC.

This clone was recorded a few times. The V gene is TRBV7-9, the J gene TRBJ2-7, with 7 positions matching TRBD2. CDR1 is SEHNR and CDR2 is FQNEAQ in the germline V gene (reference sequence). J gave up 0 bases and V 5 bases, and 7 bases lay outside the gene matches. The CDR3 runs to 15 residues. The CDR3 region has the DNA TGTGCCAGCAGCCAGATGGGGGGGGACTCCTACGAGCAGTACTTC. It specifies CASSQMGGDSYEQYF.

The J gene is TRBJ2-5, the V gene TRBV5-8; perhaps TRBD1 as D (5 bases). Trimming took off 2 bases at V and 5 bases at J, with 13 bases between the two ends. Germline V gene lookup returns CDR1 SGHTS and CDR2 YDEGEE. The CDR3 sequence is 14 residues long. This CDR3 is CASSLVQGVETQYF. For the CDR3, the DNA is TGTGCCAGCAGCTTAGTCCAGGGTGTGGAGACCCAGTACTTC.

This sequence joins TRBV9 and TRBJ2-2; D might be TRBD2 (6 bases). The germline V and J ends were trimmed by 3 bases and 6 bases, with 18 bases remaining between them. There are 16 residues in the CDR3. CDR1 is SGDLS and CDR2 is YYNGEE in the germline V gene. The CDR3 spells CASSARVEGAAGELFF. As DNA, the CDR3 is TGTGCCAGCAGCGCCCGTGTGGAGGGAGCGGCCGGGGAGCTGTTTTTT. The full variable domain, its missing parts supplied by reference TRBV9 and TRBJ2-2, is DSGVTQTPKHLITATGQRVTLRCSPRSGDLSVYWYQQSLDQGLQFLIQYYNGEERAKGNILERFSAQQFPDLHSELNLSSLELGDSALYFCASSARVEGAAGELFFGEGSRLTVL.

DNA of the CDR3: TGTGCCAGCAGCCCGAGACAGGGGGTGGACACTGAAGCTTTCTTT. It translates to CASSPRQGVDTEAFF. The chain uses TRBV6-1 and TRBJ1-1, with 9 bases that match TRBD1. The germline CDR1 and CDR2 sequences are MNHNS and SASEGT. There are 15 residues in the CDR3. V was pared by 6 bases and J by 3 bases, with 8 bases of the junction left unmatched.